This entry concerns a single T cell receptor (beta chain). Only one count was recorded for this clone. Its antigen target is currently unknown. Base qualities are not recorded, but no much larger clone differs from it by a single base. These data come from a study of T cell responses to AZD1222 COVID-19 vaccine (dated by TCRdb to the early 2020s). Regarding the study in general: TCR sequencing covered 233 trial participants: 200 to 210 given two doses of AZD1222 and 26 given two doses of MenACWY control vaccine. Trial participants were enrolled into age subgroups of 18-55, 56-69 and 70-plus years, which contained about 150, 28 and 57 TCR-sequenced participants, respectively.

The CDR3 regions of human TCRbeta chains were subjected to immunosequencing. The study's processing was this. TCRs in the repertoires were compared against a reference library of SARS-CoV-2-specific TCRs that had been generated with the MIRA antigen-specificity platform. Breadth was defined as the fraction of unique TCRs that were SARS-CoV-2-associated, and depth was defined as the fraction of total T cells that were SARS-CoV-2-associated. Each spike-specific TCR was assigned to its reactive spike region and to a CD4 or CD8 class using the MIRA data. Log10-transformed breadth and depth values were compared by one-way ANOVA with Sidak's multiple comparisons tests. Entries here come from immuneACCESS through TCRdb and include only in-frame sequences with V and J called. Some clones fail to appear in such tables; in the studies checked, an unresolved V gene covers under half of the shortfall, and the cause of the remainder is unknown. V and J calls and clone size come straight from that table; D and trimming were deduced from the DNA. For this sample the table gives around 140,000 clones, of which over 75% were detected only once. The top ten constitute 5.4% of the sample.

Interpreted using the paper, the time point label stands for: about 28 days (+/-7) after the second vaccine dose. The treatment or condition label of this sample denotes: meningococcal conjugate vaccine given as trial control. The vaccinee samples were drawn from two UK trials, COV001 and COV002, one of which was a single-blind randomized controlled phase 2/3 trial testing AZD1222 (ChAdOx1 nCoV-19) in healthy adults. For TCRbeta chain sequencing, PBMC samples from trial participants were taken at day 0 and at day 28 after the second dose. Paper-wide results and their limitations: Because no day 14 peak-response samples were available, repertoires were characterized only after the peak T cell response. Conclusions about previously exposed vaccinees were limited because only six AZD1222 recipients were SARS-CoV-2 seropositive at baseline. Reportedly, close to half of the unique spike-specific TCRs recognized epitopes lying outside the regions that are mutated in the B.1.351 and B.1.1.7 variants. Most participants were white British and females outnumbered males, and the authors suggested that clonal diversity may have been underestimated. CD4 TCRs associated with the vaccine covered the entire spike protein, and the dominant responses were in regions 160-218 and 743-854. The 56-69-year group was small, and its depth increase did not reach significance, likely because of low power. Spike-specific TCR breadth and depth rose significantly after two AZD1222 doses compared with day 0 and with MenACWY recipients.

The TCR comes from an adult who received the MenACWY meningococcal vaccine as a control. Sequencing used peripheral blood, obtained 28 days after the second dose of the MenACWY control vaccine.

In nucleotide form, the sequence is TGTGCCAGCAGCTTAGCGGGCTCTGGAAACACCATATATTTT. It translates as CASSLAGSGNTIYF. The V and J segments used are TRBV11-2 and TRBJ1-3, with the D gene not confidently named. The CDR3 starts with the cysteine, ends with the phenylalanine, and has 14 residues. Of all the DNA, just the CDR3 is kept, 42 bases in frame from base 1. V is cut by 1 base and J by 0 bases, and the space between the germline ends is 4 bases. From the germline V gene, CDR1 is SGHAT and CDR2 is FQNNGV.